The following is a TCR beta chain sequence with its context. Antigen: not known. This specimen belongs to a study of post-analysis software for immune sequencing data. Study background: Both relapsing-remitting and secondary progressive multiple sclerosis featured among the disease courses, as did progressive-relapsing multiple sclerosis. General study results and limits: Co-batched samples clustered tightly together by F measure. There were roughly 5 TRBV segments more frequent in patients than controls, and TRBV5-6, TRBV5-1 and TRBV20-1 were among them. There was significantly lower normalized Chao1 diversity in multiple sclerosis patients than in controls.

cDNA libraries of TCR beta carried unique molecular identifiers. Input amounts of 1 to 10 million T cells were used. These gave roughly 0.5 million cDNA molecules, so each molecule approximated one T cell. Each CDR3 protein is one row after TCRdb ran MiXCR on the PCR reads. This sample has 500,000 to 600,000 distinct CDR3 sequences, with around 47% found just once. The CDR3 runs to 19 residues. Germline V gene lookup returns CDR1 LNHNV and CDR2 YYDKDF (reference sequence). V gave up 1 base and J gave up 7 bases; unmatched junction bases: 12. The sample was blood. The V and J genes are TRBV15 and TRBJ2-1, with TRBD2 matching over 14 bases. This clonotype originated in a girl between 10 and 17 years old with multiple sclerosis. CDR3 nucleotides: TGTGCCACCAGCAGAGGGACTGCCGGGACTAGCGGGAGACTTAATGAGCAGTTCTTC. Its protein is CATSRGTAGTSGRLNEQFF.